This record covers a single T cell receptor beta chain. The antigen remains unidentified. This sample stems from a study of T cells after yellow fever vaccination. Findings and limits, study-wide: Within FACS-sorted repertoires, abundant clonotypes contaminating from the bulk population could be present. Re-detected after boosting: most primary clones, almost 98% of CD4 and 88% of CD8.

Production of TCR cDNA was by 5'RACE template switching, which also added a universal primer site and UMIs. TCRdb re-called the 5' RACE reads through MiXCR, storing one row per CDR3 protein. The sample includes 350,000 to 550,000 distinct CDR3 sequences, 18% of them seen just once. Germline V gene sequence: CDR1 LNHDA, CDR2 SQIVND (reference sequence). The germline V and J ends were trimmed by 8 bases and 0 bases, with 11 bases remaining between them. The CDR3 is 14 residues long. The clonotype comes from a man younger than 35 who received the YFV17D yellow fever vaccine. The rearrangement joins TRBV19 to TRBJ1-5; D call uncertain. The sequencing here drew on PBMCs, taken before the yellow fever booster vaccination. CDR3: CASGEPHSNQPQHF. CDR3 coding DNA: TGTGCCAGTGGGGAGCCACATAGCAATCAGCCCCAGCATTTT.